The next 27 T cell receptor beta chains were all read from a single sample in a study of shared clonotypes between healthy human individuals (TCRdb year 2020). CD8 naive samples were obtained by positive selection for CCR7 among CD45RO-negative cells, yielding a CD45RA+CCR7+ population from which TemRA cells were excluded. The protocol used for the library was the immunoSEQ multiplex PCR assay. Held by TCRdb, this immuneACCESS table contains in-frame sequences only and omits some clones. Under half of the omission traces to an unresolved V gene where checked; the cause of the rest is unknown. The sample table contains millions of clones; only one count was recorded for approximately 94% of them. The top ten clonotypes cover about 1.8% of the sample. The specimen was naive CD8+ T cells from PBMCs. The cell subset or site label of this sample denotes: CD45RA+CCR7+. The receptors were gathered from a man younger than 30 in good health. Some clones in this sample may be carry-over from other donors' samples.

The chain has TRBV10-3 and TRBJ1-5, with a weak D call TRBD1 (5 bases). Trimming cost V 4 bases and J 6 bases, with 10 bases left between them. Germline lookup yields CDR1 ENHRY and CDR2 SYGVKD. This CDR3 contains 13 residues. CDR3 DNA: TGTGCCATCAGTGGGGGGTCGGGTCAGCCCCAGCATTTT. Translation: CAISGGSGQPQHF.

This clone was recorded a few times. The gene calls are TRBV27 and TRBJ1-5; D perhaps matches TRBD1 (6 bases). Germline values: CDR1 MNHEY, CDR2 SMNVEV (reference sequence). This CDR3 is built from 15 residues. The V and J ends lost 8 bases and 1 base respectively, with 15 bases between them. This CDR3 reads CASAERGGSNQPQHF. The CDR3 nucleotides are TGTGCCAGCGCCGAAAGGGGGGGGAGCAATCAGCCCCAGCATTTT.

DNA of the CDR3: TGTGCCAGCAGTTACTCTGGGCAGGGAACAGATACGCAGTATTTT. Its translation is CASSYSGQGTDTQYF. The chain carries TRBV6-5 and TRBJ2-3; D might be TRBD1 (5 bases). V lost 0 bases, J lost 3 bases, and 10 bases lay in between. The CDR3 is 15 amino acids. Germline V gene lookup returns CDR1 MNHEY and CDR2 SVGAGI.

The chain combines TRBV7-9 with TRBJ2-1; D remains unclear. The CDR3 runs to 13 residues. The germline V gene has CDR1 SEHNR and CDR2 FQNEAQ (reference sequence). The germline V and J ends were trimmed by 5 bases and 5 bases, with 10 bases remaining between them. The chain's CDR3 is CASSPAPDNEQFF. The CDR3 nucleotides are TGTGCCAGCAGCCCCGCCCCGGACAATGAGCAGTTCTTC.

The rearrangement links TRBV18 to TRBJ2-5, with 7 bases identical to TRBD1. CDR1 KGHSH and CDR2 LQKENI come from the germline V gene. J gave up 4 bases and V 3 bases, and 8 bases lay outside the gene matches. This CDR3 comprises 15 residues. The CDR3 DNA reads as TGTGCCAGCTCACCTTCGACAGGGCGAGGAGAGACCCAGTACTTC. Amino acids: CASSPSTGRGETQYF.

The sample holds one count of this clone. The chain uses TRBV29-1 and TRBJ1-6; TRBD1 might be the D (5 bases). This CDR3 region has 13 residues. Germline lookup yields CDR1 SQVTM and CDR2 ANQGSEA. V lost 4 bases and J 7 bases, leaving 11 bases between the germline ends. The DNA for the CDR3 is TGCAGCGTTGGTTCAGGGAGAAATTCACCCCTCCACTTT. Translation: CSVGSGRNSPLHF.

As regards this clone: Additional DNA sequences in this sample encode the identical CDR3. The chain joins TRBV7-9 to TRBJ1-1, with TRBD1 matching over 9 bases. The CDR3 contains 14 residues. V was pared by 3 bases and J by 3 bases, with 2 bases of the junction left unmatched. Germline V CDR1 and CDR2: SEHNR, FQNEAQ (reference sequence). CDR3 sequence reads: CASSLGQGHTEAFF. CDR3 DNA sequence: TGTGCCAGCAGCTTGGGACAGGGCCACACTGAAGCTTTCTTT.

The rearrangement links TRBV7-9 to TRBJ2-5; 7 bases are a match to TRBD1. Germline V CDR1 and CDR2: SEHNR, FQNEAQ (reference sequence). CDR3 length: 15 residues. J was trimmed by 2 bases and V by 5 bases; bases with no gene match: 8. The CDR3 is CASSHRQGRQETQYF. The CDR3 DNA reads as TGTGCCAGCAGCCATCGACAGGGAAGGCAAGAGACCCAGTACTTC.

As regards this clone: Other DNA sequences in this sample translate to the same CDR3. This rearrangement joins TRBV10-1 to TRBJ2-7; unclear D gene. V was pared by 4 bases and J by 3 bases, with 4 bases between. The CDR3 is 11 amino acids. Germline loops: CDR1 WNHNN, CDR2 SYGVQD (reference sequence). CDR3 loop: CASSGGYEQYF. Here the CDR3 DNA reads TGCGCCAGCAGTGGGGGCTACGAGCAGTACTTC.

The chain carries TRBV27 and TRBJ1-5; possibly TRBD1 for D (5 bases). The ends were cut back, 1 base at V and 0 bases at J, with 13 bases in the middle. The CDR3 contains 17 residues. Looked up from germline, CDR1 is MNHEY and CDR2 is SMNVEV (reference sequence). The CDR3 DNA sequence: TGTGCCAGCAGTTTATTAGGGGACGTTTATAGCAATCAGCCCCAGCATTTT. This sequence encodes CASSLLGDVYSNQPQHF.

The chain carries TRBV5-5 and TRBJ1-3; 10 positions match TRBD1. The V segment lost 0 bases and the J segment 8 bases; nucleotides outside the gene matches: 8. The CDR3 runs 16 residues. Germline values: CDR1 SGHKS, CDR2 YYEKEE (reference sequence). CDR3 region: CASSLERTGGSYTIYF. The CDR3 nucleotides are TGTGCCAGCAGCTTGGAAAGGACAGGGGGGAGCTACACCATATATTTT.

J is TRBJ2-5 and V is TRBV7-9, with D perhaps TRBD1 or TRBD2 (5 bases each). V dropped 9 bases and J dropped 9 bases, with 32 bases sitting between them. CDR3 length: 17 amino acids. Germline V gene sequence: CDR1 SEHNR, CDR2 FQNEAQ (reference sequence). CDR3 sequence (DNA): TGTGCCAGTCAAACAAAGGGAACCCTCAAGTTGGGGGACGCCCAGTACTTC. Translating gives CASQTKGTLKLGDAQYF.

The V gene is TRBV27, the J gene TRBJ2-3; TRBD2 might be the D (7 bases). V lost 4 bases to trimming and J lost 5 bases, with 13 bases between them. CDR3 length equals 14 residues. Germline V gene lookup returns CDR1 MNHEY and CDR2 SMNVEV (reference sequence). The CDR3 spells CASSWGGLRDTQYF. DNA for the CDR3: TGTGCCAGCAGTTGGGGGGGGCTACGAGATACGCAGTATTTT.

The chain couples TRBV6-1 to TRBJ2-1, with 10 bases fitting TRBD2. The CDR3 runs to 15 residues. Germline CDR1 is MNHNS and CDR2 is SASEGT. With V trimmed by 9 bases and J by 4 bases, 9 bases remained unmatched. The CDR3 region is CASRSGRATYNEQFF. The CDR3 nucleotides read TGTGCCAGTAGAAGCGGGAGGGCTACGTACAATGAGCAGTTCTTC.

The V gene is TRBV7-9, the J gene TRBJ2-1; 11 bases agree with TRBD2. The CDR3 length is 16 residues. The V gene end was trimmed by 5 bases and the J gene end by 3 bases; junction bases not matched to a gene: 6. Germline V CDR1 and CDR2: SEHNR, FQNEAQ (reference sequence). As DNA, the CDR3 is TGTGCCAGCAGCCCACCGGGGACTAGCGGCTACAATGAGCAGTTCTTC. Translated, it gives CASSPPGTSGYNEQFF.

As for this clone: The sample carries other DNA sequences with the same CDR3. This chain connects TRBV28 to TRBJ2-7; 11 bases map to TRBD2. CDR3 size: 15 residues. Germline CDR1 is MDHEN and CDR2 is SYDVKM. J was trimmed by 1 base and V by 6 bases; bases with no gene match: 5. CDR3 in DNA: TGTGCCAGCAGACCCGGGACTAGCGGTTCCTACGAGCAGTACTTC. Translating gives CASRPGTSGSYEQYF. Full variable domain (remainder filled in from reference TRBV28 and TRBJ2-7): DVKVTQSSRYLVKRTGEKVFLECVQDMDHENMFWYRQDPGLGLRLIYFSYDVKMKEKGDIPEGYSVSREKKERFSLILESASTNQTSMYLCASRPGTSGSYEQYFGPGTRLTVT.

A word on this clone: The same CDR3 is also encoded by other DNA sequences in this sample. The CDR3, as DNA: TGTGCCAGCAGCTTAGGAGGACTGAACACTGAAGCTTTCTTT. Amino acid sequence: CASSLGGLNTEAFF. The rearrangement joins TRBV7-9 to TRBJ1-1; the D is unclear. From germline, CDR1 is SEHNR and CDR2 FQNEAQ (reference sequence). The ends were cut back, 1 base at V and 0 bases at J, with 6 bases in the middle. This CDR3 contains 14 residues.

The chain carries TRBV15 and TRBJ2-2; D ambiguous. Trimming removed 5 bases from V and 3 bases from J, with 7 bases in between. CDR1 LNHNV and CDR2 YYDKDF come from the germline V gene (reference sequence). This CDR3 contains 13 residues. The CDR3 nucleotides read TGTGCCACCAGCTTTTCCGACACCGGGGAGCTGTTTTTT. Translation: CATSFSDTGELFF.

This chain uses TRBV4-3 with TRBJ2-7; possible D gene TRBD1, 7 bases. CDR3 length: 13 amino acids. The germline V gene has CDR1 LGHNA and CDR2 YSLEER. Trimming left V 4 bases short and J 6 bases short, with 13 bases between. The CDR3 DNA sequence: TGCGCCAGCAGCCGGGACAGTAGCGGCGAGCAGTACTTC. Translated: CASSRDSSGEQYF.

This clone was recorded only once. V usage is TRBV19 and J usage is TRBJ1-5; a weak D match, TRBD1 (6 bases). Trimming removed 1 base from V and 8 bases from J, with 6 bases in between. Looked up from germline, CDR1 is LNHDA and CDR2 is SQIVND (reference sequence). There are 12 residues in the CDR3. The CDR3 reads CASSIAGEPQHF. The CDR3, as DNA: TGTGCCAGTAGTATAGCAGGGGAGCCCCAGCATTTT.

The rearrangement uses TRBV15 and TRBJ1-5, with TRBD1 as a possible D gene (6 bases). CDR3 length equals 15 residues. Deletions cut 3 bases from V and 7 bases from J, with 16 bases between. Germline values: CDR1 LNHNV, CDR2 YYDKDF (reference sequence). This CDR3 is CATSSNREFGQPQHF. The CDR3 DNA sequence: TGTGCCACCAGCAGTAACAGGGAGTTCGGGCAGCCCCAGCATTTT.

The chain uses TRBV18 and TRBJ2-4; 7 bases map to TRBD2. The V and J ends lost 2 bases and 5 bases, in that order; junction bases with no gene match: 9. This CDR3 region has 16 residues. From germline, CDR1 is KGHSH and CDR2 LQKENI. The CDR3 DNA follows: TGTGCCAGCTCACCAACTGGGGAGGGACTCCAAAACATTCAGTACTTC. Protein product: CASSPTGEGLQNIQYF.

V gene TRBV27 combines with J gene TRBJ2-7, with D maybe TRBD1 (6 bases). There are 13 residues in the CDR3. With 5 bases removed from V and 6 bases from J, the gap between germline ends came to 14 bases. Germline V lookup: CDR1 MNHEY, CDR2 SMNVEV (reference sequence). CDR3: CASSPTGLREQYF. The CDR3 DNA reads TGTGCCAGCAGTCCCACAGGGTTACGCGAGCAGTACTTC.

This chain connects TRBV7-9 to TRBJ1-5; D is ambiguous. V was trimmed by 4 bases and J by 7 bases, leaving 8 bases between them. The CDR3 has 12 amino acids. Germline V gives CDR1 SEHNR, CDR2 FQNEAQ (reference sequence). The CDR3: CASSSDWQPQHF. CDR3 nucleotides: TGTGCCAGCAGCTCGGACTGGCAGCCCCAGCATTTT.

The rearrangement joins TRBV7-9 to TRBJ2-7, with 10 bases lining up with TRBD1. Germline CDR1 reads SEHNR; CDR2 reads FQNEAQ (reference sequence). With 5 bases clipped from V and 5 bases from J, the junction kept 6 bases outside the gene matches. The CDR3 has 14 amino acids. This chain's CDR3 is CASSRDRGSHEQYF. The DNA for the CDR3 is TGTGCCAGCAGCCGGGACAGGGGTTCCCACGAGCAGTACTTC.

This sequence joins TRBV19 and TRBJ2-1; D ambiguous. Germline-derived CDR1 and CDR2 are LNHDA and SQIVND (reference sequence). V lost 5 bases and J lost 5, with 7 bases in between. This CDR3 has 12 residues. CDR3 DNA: TGTGCCAGTAGTTTAATAAACAATGAGCAGTTCTTC. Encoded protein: CASSLINNEQFF.

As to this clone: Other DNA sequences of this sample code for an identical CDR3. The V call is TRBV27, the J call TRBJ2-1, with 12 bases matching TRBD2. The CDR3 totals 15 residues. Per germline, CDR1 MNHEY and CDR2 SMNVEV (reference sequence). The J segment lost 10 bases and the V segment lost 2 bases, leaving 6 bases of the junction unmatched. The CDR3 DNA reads TGTGCCAGCAGTTTAACTGGACTAGCGGGAAACGAGCAGTTCTTC. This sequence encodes CASSLTGLAGNEQFF.